Below, 4 T cell receptor beta chains from the same sample are listed, as sequenced in a study of human CD4 T cells and Enterobacteriaceae (dated by TCRdb to 2018 to 2020). The library was prepared using the immunoSEQ multiplex PCR assay. TCRdb mirrors the immuneACCESS table, restricted to in-frame sequences. Some clones are absent from its copies; in checked studies, under half trace to an unresolved V gene, and the reason for the others is unknown. The sample table lists just under 30,000 clones, almost 85% of them with a count of one. 1.7% of the sample goes to the ten largest clones. Memory CD4+ T cells were FACS-sorted on a FACSAria III to over 95% purity as all CD4+ cells other than CD45RA+CCR7+CD95- naive cells. The material sequenced was memory CD4+ T cells from blood. The cell subset or site label for this specimen denotes: total memory CD4 T cells sorted directly ex vivo, unstimulated. The receptors stem from a human donor in good health.

This clone was observed once. The chain carries TRBV11-2 and TRBJ2-3; the D gene is possibly TRBD1 (5 bases). V gave up 7 bases and J gave up 3 bases, with 26 bases separating them. Germline V gene data show CDR1 as SGHAT and CDR2 as FQNNGV. The CDR3 is made up of 18 amino acids. The CDR3 sequence: CASIPIPPGIGLTDTQYF. The CDR3 region has the DNA TGTGCCAGCATCCCAATCCCGCCAGGGATAGGTTTAACAGATACGCAGTATTTT.

The chain recombines TRBV10-3 with TRBJ2-7; D might be TRBD2 (6 bases). The CDR3 extends over 12 amino acids. V lost 6 bases to trimming and J lost 1 base, with 7 bases between them. CDR1 is ENHRY, CDR2 SYGVKD, per germline. The CDR3 nucleotides read TGTGCCATCAGCGGGAGATCCTACGAGCAGTACTTC. Amino acid sequence: CAISGRSYEQYF.

The chain combines TRBV29-1 with TRBJ2-3; TRBD2 might be the D (5 bases). The CDR3 is 14 residues long. V lost 4 bases to trimming and J lost 0 bases, with 11 bases between them. Germline CDR1 SQVTM, CDR2 ANQGSEA. Here the CDR3 DNA reads TGCAGCGTTGTAGGCCCGGGGAGCACAGATACGCAGTATTTT. Translating it yields CSVVGPGSTDTQYF.

V and J are TRBV5-6 and TRBJ2-7; the D is unclear. Trimming removed 3 bases from V and 4 bases from J, with 5 bases in between. CDR1 is SGHDT and CDR2 is YYEEEE in the germline V gene. The CDR3 extends over 11 amino acids. The DNA for the CDR3 is TGTGCCAGCAGCTCCCGGTACGAGCAGTACTTC. This sequence encodes CASSSRYEQYF.